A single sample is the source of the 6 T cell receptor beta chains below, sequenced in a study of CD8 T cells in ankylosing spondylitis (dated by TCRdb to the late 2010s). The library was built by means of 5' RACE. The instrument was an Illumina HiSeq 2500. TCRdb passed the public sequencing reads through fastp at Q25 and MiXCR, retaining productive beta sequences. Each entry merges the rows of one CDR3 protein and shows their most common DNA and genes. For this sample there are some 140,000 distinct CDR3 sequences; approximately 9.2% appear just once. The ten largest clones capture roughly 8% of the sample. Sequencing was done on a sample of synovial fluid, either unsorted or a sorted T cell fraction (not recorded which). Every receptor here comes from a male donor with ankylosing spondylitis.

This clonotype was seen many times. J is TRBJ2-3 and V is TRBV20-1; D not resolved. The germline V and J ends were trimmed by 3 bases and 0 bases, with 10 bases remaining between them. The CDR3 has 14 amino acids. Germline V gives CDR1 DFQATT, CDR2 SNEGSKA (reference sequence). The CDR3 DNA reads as TGCAGTGCTAGGAAGAGACCCAGCACAGATACGCAGTATTTT. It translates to CSARKRPSTDTQYF.

The CDR3 sequence: CASRGAWTNTGELFF. The CDR3 DNA is TGTGCCAGCAGGGGGGCATGGACGAACACCGGGGAGCTGTTTTTT. This chain uses TRBV6-4 with TRBJ2-2; possible D gene TRBD1, 6 bases. The V end lost 6 bases, the J end lost 0 bases, and 11 bases lay between the germline ends. Germline V lookup: CDR1 MRHNA, CDR2 SNTAGT. The CDR3 covers 15 residues.

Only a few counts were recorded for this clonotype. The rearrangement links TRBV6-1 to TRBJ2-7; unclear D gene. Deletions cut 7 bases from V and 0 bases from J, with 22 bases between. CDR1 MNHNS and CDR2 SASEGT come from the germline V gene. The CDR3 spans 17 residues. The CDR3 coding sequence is TGTGCCAGCACCCCCTTCCACAGCCGGACCTTCTCCTACGAGCAGTACTTC. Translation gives CASTPFHSRTFSYEQYF.

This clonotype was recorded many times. CDR3 nucleotides: TGTGCCAGCAGCAGGTCCGGGACTAGCGGTACCTACGAGCAGTACTTC. This sequence encodes CASSRSGTSGTYEQYF. The chain uses TRBV7-2 and TRBJ2-7, with 11 bases aligning to TRBD2. This CDR3 contains 16 residues. CDR1 is SGHTA, CDR2 FQGNSA, per germline. Trimming removed 5 bases from V and 2 bases from J; junction bases left unmatched: 8.

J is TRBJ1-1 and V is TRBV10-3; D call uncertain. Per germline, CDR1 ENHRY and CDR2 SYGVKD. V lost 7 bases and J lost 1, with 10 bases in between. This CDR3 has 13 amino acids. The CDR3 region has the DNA TGTGCCATCAACCTGGATTGGAACACTGAAGCTTTCTTT. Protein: CAINLDWNTEAFF.

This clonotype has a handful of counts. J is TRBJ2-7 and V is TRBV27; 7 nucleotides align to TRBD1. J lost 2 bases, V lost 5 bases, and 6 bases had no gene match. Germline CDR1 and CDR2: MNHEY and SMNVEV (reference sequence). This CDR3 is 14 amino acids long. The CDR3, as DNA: TGTGCCAGCAGTGAACAGGGGCCTGCCTACGAGCAGTACTTC. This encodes CASSEQGPAYEQYF.